This is a list of T cell receptor beta chains from one sample in a study of lymphopenia after photon versus proton radiotherapy. TCRdb's table, derived via immunoSEQ multiplex PCR, lists solely in-frame clones and lacks some. The sample records roughly 150,000 clones, 88% being singletons. This material consisted of peripheral blood, taken from a patient treated with photon-based radiotherapy. Receptor source: a man aged 45-65 years with gastric cancer. CDR3s include the opening cysteine and the closing phenylalanine or tryptophan. Each record gives: clone size, V gene, D gene, J gene, CDR3 DNA, CDR3 protein. A D gene is named only where the DNA matches it firmly. Rows may omit the clone size; those that give it use once, few, many or a size class.

abundance: -; v_gene: TRBV4-1; d_gene: TRBD1; j_gene: TRBJ1-1; CDR3nt: TGCGCCAGCAGCCAAGAGGGCAGGGGGCGGATGAACACTGAAGCTTTCTTT; CDR3aa: CASSQEGRGRMNTEAFF
abundance: -; v_gene: TRBV30; d_gene: TRBD1; j_gene: TRBJ2-6; CDR3nt: TGTGCCTGGAGGCCGGACAGGGGGTTATCCTCTGGGGCCAACGTCCTGACTTTC; CDR3aa: CAWRPDRGLSSGANVLTF
abundance: -; v_gene: TRBV5-1; d_gene: -; j_gene: TRBJ1-5; CDR3nt: TGCGCCAGCAGCCCGGACAGCCCTAATCAGCCCCAGCATTTT; CDR3aa: CASSPDSPNQPQHF
abundance: once; v_gene: TRBV5-1; d_gene: TRBD1; j_gene: TRBJ2-2; CDR3nt: TGCGCCAGCAGCTCACAGGGGGCGCGTGACGGGGAGCTGTTTTTT; CDR3aa: CASSSQGARDGELFF
abundance: -; v_gene: TRBV2; d_gene: TRBD1; j_gene: TRBJ2-3; CDR3nt: TGTGCCAGCTCCAGGGGGACCGGCACAGATACGCAGTATTTT; CDR3aa: CASSRGTGTDTQYF
abundance: -; v_gene: TRBV18; d_gene: TRBD1; j_gene: TRBJ2-7; CDR3nt: TGTGCCAGCTCACCACAGACAGGGTCTTACGAGCAGTACTTC; CDR3aa: CASSPQTGSYEQYF
abundance: once; v_gene: TRBV29-1; d_gene: -; j_gene: TRBJ2-5; CDR3nt: TGCAGCGTTGAAGCTGGGATTGGAGAGACCCAGTACTTC; CDR3aa: CSVEAGIGETQYF
abundance: -; v_gene: TRBV6-6; d_gene: -; j_gene: TRBJ2-5; CDR3nt: TGTGCCAGCAGTTCAGGGGAAGGGACCCAGTACTTC; CDR3aa: CASSSGEGTQYF
abundance: -; v_gene: TRBV18; d_gene: -; j_gene: TRBJ1-1; CDR3nt: TGTGCCAGCTCCCTCCGAGGGGGGGCCTCTTCCTTCACTGAAGCTTTCTTT; CDR3aa: CASSLRGGASSFTEAFF
abundance: -; v_gene: TRBV9; d_gene: -; j_gene: TRBJ2-3; CDR3nt: TGTGCCAGCAGCGACCGCGGGCAGGGCAGAGATACGCAGTATTTT; CDR3aa: CASSDRGQGRDTQYF
abundance: -; v_gene: TRBV6-5; d_gene: -; j_gene: TRBJ2-3; CDR3nt: TGTGCCAGCAGTCGGTCGGGACGGACAGATACGCAGTATTTT; CDR3aa: CASSRSGRTDTQYF
abundance: -; v_gene: TRBV7-8; d_gene: -; j_gene: TRBJ1-1; CDR3nt: TGTGCCAGCAGCTTAGCAGGGAATGAAGCTTTCTTT; CDR3aa: CASSLAGNEAFF
abundance: -; v_gene: TRBV6-5; d_gene: -; j_gene: TRBJ2-7; CDR3nt: TGTGCCAGCAGCCGCCGAAGGGCGGGGTACGAGCAGTACTTC; CDR3aa: CASSRRRAGYEQYF
abundance: -; v_gene: TRBV10-3; d_gene: -; j_gene: TRBJ1-5; CDR3nt: TGTGCCAAGACAGAAAATAGCAATCAGCCCCAGCATTTT; CDR3aa: CAKTENSNQPQHF
abundance: once; v_gene: TRBV30; d_gene: -; j_gene: TRBJ2-1; CDR3nt: TGTGCCTGGAGCCAGGGAGCGTACAATGAGCAGTTCTTC; CDR3aa: CAWSQGAYNEQFF
abundance: -; v_gene: TRBV4-1; d_gene: TRBD1; j_gene: TRBJ2-1; CDR3nt: TGCGCCAGCAGCCAAGAGCGCGACAGGGGGTTTGATGAGCAGTTCTTC; CDR3aa: CASSQERDRGFDEQFF
abundance: -; v_gene: TRBV2; d_gene: -; j_gene: TRBJ1-3; CDR3nt: TGTGCCAGCAGGCCGGGACAAATCGGAAACACCATATATTTT; CDR3aa: CASRPGQIGNTIYF
abundance: once; v_gene: TRBV9; d_gene: TRBD2; j_gene: TRBJ2-1; CDR3nt: TGTGCCAGCAAGTCGACTAGCGGGAGTGGGGGTGAGCAGTTCTTC; CDR3aa: CASKSTSGSGGEQFF
abundance: -; v_gene: TRBV27; d_gene: -; j_gene: TRBJ2-2; CDR3nt: TGTGCCAGCAGTTTACGGCAGTCCGGCGGGGAGCTGTTTTTT; CDR3aa: CASSLRQSGGELFF
abundance: -; v_gene: TRBV28; d_gene: TRBD2; j_gene: TRBJ2-7; CDR3nt: TGTGCCAGCACCCGTGGCCCTAGCGGAGTCTACGAGCAGTACTTC; CDR3aa: CASTRGPSGVYEQYF
abundance: -; v_gene: TRBV30; d_gene: TRBD2; j_gene: TRBJ2-3; CDR3nt: TGTGCCTGGAGTGTAAGTGTAGGTCGACTAGCGGGAATAACAGATACGCAGTATTTT; CDR3aa: CAWSVSVGRLAGITDTQYF
abundance: -; v_gene: TRBV7-8; d_gene: TRBD1; j_gene: TRBJ2-1; CDR3nt: TGTGCCAGCAGCCCGGACAGGATATCCTACAATGAGCAGTTCTTC; CDR3aa: CASSPDRISYNEQFF
abundance: once; v_gene: TRBV4-1; d_gene: -; j_gene: TRBJ2-3; CDR3nt: TGCGCCAGCAGCCAAAACGGGGTTAGCACAGATACGCAGTATTTT; CDR3aa: CASSQNGVSTDTQYF
abundance: -; v_gene: TRBV5-6; d_gene: TRBD1; j_gene: TRBJ2-2; CDR3nt: TGTGCCAGCAGCTTAACAGGGGGCGCGGTCGGGGAGCTGTTTTTT; CDR3aa: CASSLTGGAVGELFF
abundance: -; v_gene: TRBV7-2; d_gene: -; j_gene: TRBJ2-7; CDR3nt: TGTGCCAGGACGAACGAGCAGTACTTC; CDR3aa: CARTNEQYF
abundance: -; v_gene: TRBV6-6; d_gene: -; j_gene: TRBJ2-4; CDR3nt: TGTGCCAGCAGTTCTGGGGATACAGCCAAAAACATTCAGTACTTC; CDR3aa: CASSSGDTAKNIQYF
abundance: -; v_gene: TRBV7-2; d_gene: -; j_gene: TRBJ2-2; CDR3nt: TGTGCCAGCAGCCAGATAGGTCGCACCGGGGAGCTGTTTTTT; CDR3aa: CASSQIGRTGELFF
abundance: -; v_gene: TRBV5-5; d_gene: TRBD1; j_gene: TRBJ1-1; CDR3nt: TGTGCCAGCAGCTTAAAGACAGGGAGTACTGAAGCTTTCTTT; CDR3aa: CASSLKTGSTEAFF
abundance: -; v_gene: TRBV4-2; d_gene: -; j_gene: TRBJ1-5; CDR3nt: TGTGCCAGCAGCCAAGGGTATCAGCCCCAGCATTTT; CDR3aa: CASSQGYQPQHF
abundance: -; v_gene: TRBV28; d_gene: TRBD1; j_gene: TRBJ2-5; CDR3nt: TGTGCCAGCACCACAACTCCGGGACAGGGGTTGGCCCAGTACTTC; CDR3aa: CASTTTPGQGLAQYF
abundance: -; v_gene: TRBV11-2; d_gene: TRBD2; j_gene: TRBJ2-1; CDR3nt: TGTGCCAGCAGCTCGACTAGCGGGACATACAATGAGCAGTTCTTC; CDR3aa: CASSSTSGTYNEQFF
abundance: -; v_gene: TRBV10-3; d_gene: -; j_gene: TRBJ1-1; CDR3nt: TGTGCCATCAGTGAGTTTAGCACTGAAGCTTTCTTT; CDR3aa: CAISEFSTEAFF
abundance: -; v_gene: TRBV6-4; d_gene: -; j_gene: TRBJ1-1; CDR3nt: TGTGCCAGCCTAAAGACACAGGCGAACACTGAAGCTTTCTTT; CDR3aa: CASLKTQANTEAFF
abundance: -; v_gene: TRBV5-1; d_gene: -; j_gene: TRBJ2-4; CDR3nt: TGCGCCAGCAGCTATTCCGGGGGTTTCGGCAAAAACATTCAGTACTTC; CDR3aa: CASSYSGGFGKNIQYF
abundance: -; v_gene: TRBV19; d_gene: -; j_gene: TRBJ1-5; CDR3nt: TGTGCCAGTAGTATGAGGAACAGGGACGGACAGCCCCAGCATTTT; CDR3aa: CASSMRNRDGQPQHF
abundance: -; v_gene: TRBV30; d_gene: -; j_gene: TRBJ2-7; CDR3nt: TGTGCCTGGACTACAGCCGCCTACGAGCAGTACTTC; CDR3aa: CAWTTAAYEQYF
abundance: -; v_gene: TRBV5-1; d_gene: -; j_gene: TRBJ2-2; CDR3nt: TGCGCCAGCACCGCACACCCCTCTTATGGCGGGGAGCTGTTTTTT; CDR3aa: CASTAHPSYGGELFF
abundance: -; v_gene: TRBV7-9; d_gene: -; j_gene: TRBJ2-1; CDR3nt: TGTGCCAGCAGTCAAGGAGATGAGCAGTTCTTC; CDR3aa: CASSQGDEQFF
abundance: few; v_gene: TRBV2; d_gene: -; j_gene: TRBJ1-2; CDR3nt: TGTGCCAGCAGTGGAGAGGGAGGCTACACCTTC; CDR3aa: CASSGEGGYTF
abundance: -; v_gene: TRBV27; d_gene: TRBD2; j_gene: TRBJ2-1; CDR3nt: TGTGCCAGCAGTACCAGCGGGAGTGGTGAGCAGTTCTTC; CDR3aa: CASSTSGSGEQFF
abundance: -; v_gene: TRBV7-7; d_gene: -; j_gene: TRBJ2-2; CDR3nt: TGTGCCAGCAGTCCCGGGGACACCGGGGAGCTGTTTTTT; CDR3aa: CASSPGDTGELFF
abundance: -; v_gene: TRBV5-1; d_gene: TRBD1; j_gene: TRBJ1-2; CDR3nt: TGCGCCAGCAGCACAGGGGACTATGGCTACACCTTC; CDR3aa: CASSTGDYGYTF
abundance: -; v_gene: TRBV30; d_gene: -; j_gene: TRBJ1-2; CDR3nt: TGTGCCTGGAGTGTGAAGGGTATAGGCGGCTACACCTTC; CDR3aa: CAWSVKGIGGYTF
abundance: -; v_gene: TRBV18; d_gene: TRBD2; j_gene: TRBJ2-7; CDR3nt: TGTGCCAGCTCACCGAGTCTAGCGGGTTTTAGCTCCTACGAGCAGTACTTC; CDR3aa: CASSPSLAGFSSYEQYF
abundance: -; v_gene: TRBV28; d_gene: -; j_gene: TRBJ2-7; CDR3nt: TGTGCCAGCAGCCCCTTGGGGTACGAGCAGTACTTC; CDR3aa: CASSPLGYEQYF